The sample holds one count of the clone carrying this TCR beta chain. This record comes from a study of blood T cell repertoires in COVID-19. The CDR3 has 15 residues. V lost 9 bases, J lost 2 bases, and 10 bases stayed unmatched. CDR1 is SNHLY and CDR2 is FYNNEI in the germline V gene. In the original workflow: Counts of nucleated cells, estimated from reference gene primer amplification, were obtained. TCRdb keeps only in-frame clones here, not all; method: immunoSEQ multiplex PCR. V, J and clone size derive from that table, while D and trimming were established from the DNA sequence. Of about 360,000 clones listed, about 87% are singletons.

The sample consisted of PBMCs or T cells enriched from blood (not recorded which). This clonotype was sampled from a young man who had recovered from COVID-19. V is TRBV2 and J is TRBJ2-5, with 9 bases identical to TRBD2. In nucleotides, the CDR3 is TGTGCCAGTGGTCCAGGAAGCGGGGGGCAAGAGACCCAGTACTTC. Translating gives CASGPGSGGQETQYF.